This T cell receptor (beta chain) stems from a study of T-cell memory formation after mild COVID-19. Overall study results and limits: Clones contracting across day 15 to 85 had a balanced CD4/CD8 profile; later expanding clones leaned CD4+.

In regard to this clonotype: The antigen is undetermined.

TCRalpha and TCRbeta libraries used 5'RACE with constant-segment primers and UMIs. TCRdb analysed the 5' RACE reads with MiXCR anew, one entry per CDR3 protein. The sample records under 600,000 distinct CDR3 sequences, roughly 20% being singletons. The ends lost 0 bases at V and 7 bases at J; junction bases unmatched: 14. CDR1 is LGHNA and CDR2 is YSLEER in the germline V gene. CDR3 size: 18 residues. This rearrangement joins TRBV4-3 to TRBJ2-3, with 9 nucleotides matching TRBD2. The source material was PBMCs or a T cell subset sorted from them (not recorded which). The source of this sequence is an adult woman who had mild COVID-19 (a few samples of this study predate the infection). Cell type and time point are not known. CDR3 sequence reads: CASSQDVASGMPTNTQYF. The CDR3 DNA reads as TGCGCCAGCAGCCAAGATGTGGCTAGCGGGATGCCAACCAATACGCAGTATTTT.